Listed below are T cell receptor beta chains from one sample, sequenced in a study of cytomegalovirus exposure and HLA in healthy donors. Some clones are missing from TCRdb's copy, which holds only in-frame ones; the method was immunoSEQ multiplex PCR. The table records approximately 160,000 clones, 80% to 90% of them present only once. The sample taken for sequencing was PBMCs. The receptors stem from a woman younger than 30 in good health and CMV-seronegative. Each CDR3 is given with its conserved first and last residue. D genes are given only for firm matches. Not every row has a clone size; where given, it reads once, few, many or a size class.

d_call clone_size j_call v_call cdr3_aa cdr3_nt
NA NA TRBJ2-1 TRBV5-1 CASSPLAIGSYNEQFF TGCGCCAGCAGCCCGCTAGCTATAGGCTCCTACAATGAGCAGTTCTTC
NA once TRBJ1-1 TRBV19 CASSPSGDRLAAFF TGTGCCAGTAGTCCTTCAGGAGACAGGCTGGCGGCTTTCTTT
NA NA TRBJ2-7 TRBV6-5 CASSPGGGVRYEQYF TGTGCCAGCAGTCCCGGAGGAGGGGTTAGGTACGAGCAGTACTTC
TRBD2 once TRBJ2-1 TRBV18 CASSPPAGGLGNEQFF TGTGCCAGCTCACCACCGGCGGGAGGGCTGGGGAATGAGCAGTTCTTC
TRBD1 NA TRBJ2-7 TRBV5-6 CASSLEDRVNEQYF TGTGCCAGCAGCTTGGAGGACAGGGTAAACGAGCAGTACTTC
TRBD1 NA TRBJ2-7 TRBV6-5 CASSSDRGPYEQYF TGTGCCAGCAGTTCCGACAGGGGGCCCTACGAGCAGTACTTC
TRBD1 once TRBJ1-1 TRBV2 CASSEDRGTEAFF TGTGCCAGCAGTGAGGACAGGGGCACTGAAGCTTTCTTT
TRBD1 NA TRBJ1-3 TRBV7-9 CASREGASGNTIYF TGTGCCAGCAGGGAGGGGGCATCTGGAAACACCATATATTTT
NA once TRBJ2-1 TRBV10-3 CAIAPDQGTGYNEQFF TGTGCCATCGCCCCGGACCAGGGGACGGGGTACAATGAGCAGTTCTTC
NA NA TRBJ2-7 TRBV13 CASSKLSYEQYF TGTGCCAGCAGCAAACTCTCCTACGAGCAGTACTTC
TRBD1 few TRBJ1-6 TRBV7-9 CASSQRQGRTPLHF TGTGCCAGCAGCCAGAGACAGGGGCGGACACCCCTCCACTTT
TRBD1 NA TRBJ2-2 TRBV7-2 CASSLGQGYTGELFF TGTGCCAGCAGCTTAGGACAGGGGTACACCGGGGAGCTGTTTTTT
NA NA TRBJ1-3 TRBV7-2 CASSLGQMNSGNTIYF TGTGCCAGCAGCTTAGGGCAGATGAACTCTGGAAACACCATATATTTT
NA NA TRBJ2-5 TRBV19 CASSIIGTGETQYF TGTGCCAGTAGTATTATTGGGACTGGCGAGACCCAGTACTTC
NA NA TRBJ1-1 TRBV19 CASSIKDSPNTEAFF TGTGCCAGTAGTATTAAGGACTCCCCGAACACTGAAGCTTTCTTT